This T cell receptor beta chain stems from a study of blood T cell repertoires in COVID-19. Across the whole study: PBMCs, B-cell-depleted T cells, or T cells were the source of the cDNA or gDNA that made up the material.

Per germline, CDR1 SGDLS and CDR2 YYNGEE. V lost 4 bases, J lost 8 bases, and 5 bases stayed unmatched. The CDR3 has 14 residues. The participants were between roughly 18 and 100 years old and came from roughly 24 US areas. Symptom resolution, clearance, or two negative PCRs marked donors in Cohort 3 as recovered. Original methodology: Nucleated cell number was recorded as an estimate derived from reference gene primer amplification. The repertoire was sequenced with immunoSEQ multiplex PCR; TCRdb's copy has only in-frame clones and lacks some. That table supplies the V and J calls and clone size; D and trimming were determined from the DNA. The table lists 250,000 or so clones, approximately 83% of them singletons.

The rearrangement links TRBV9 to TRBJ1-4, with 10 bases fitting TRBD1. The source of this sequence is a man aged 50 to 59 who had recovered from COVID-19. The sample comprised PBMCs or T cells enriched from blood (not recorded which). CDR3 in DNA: TGTGCCAGCAGCCCCAGACAGGGGGCAGAAAAACTGTTTTTT. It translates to CASSPRQGAEKLFF.